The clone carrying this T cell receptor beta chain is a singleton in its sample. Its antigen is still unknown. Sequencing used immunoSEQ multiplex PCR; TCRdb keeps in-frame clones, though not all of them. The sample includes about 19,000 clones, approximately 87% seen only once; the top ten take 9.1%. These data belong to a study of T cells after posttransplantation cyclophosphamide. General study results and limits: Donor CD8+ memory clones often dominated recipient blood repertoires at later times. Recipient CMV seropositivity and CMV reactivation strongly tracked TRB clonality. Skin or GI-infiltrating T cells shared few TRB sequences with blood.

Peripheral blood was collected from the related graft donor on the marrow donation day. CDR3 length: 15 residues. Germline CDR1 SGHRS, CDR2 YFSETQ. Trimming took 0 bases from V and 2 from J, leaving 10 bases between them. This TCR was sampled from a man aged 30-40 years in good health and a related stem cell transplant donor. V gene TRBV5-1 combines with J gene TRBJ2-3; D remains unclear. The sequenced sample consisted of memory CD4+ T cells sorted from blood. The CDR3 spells CASSLGGAPTDTQYF. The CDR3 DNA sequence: TGCGCCAGCAGCTTGGGAGGTGCACCCACAGATACGCAGTATTTT.